This T cell receptor beta chain came from a study of human T cells and chemical hapten exposure. Study-level information: Once 0.01% DPC had been applied to the upper back by patch test, readings were taken at 6 days. Study-level findings and limits: DPC sensitization produced no change in TCRs with frequency above 1 in 1000. More PT1 expanded TCRs went with higher patch test scores.

Noted time point: pre-sensitization, week 0. The sample's treatment: therapeutic diphenylcyclopropenone sensitization with weekly scalp DPC. RNA extraction used unfractionated whole blood as the source of total RNA. In its sample, this clonotype was seen many times. Its antigen remains unidentified. TCRdb re-called the RACE reads with MiXCR, one entry per CDR3 protein. The sample lists roughly 34,000 distinct CDR3 sequences; under 13% were seen once. The source was whole blood, collected in connection with sensitization to the hapten diphenylcyclopropenone (DPC). The TCR sequence derives from a man over 45 with alopecia areata. Some clones in this sample may be carry-over from other donors' samples.

The CDR3 DNA is TGTGCCAGCAGTTACTCTTCGGACAGGGGCTATAATTCACCCCTCCACTTT. This translates into CASSYSSDRGYNSPLHF. V usage is TRBV6-6 and J usage is TRBJ1-6; 9 bases map to TRBD1. This CDR3 has 17 residues. The germline V gene encodes CDR1 MNHNY and CDR2 SVGAGI (reference sequence). V lost 0 bases, J lost 3 bases, and 3 bases stayed unmatched.